This entry lists 24 T cell receptor beta chains sequenced from one sample in a study of shared clonotypes between healthy human individuals. Some clones are missing from TCRdb's copy, which holds only in-frame ones; the method was immunoSEQ multiplex PCR. The table lists approximately 1.1 million clones, approximately 78% of them singletons. The sample consisted of memory CD4+ T cells from PBMCs. Subset in this sample: CD45RA-negative fraction. The receptors were sampled from a man younger than 35 in good health. Some clones in this sample may be carry-over from other donors' samples.

This chain uses TRBV5-1 with TRBJ1-1; D might be TRBD1 (6 bases). Germline loops: CDR1 SGHRS, CDR2 YFSETQ. The CDR3 extends over 14 amino acids. The ends were cut back, 4 bases at V and 1 base at J, with 11 bases in the middle. The CDR3 is CASSARGENTEAFF. The CDR3 region has the DNA TGCGCCAGCAGCGCTAGGGGGGAGAACACTGAAGCTTTCTTT.

The chain joins TRBV5-8 to TRBJ2-5; 11 bases are shared with TRBD1. The CDR3 sequence is 16 residues long. Germline V gene sequence: CDR1 SGHTS, CDR2 YDEGEE. Trimming cost V 4 bases and J 2 bases; bases outside gene matches: 7. The CDR3 DNA follows: TGTGCCAGCAGCGCCGGGGACAGGGGGTTACAAGAGACCCAGTACTTC. It yields the protein CASSAGDRGLQETQYF.

This clone was recorded once. The chain recombines TRBV4-2 with TRBJ2-5; D is uncertain. The V and J ends lost 4 bases and 2 bases respectively, with 11 bases between them. Germline CDR1 LGHNA, CDR2 YNFKEQ. This CDR3 comprises 14 residues. The CDR3 DNA reads TGTGCCAGCAGCCTAAATTGGGGTCAAGAGACCCAGTACTTC. Translation: CASSLNWGQETQYF.

J is TRBJ2-6 and V is TRBV28, with D possibly being TRBD1 (5 bases). Germline V gene sequence: CDR1 MDHEN, CDR2 SYDVKM. V was cut by 5 bases and J by 0 bases, with 26 bases left in between. The length of the CDR3 is 21 residues. The CDR3 bases are TGTGCCAGCAGTACAACACACCTTTCAGGGTGGGCATCCTCTGGGGCCAACGTCCTGACTTTC. Its translation: CASSTTHLSGWASSGANVLTF. The whole variable domain, filled in from reference TRBV28 and TRBJ2-6, reads DVKVTQSSRYLVKRTGEKVFLECVQDMDHENMFWYRQDPGLGLRLIYFSYDVKMKEKGDIPEGYSVSREKKERFSLILESASTNQTSMYLCASSTTHLSGWASSGANVLTFGAGSRLTVL.

This sequence joins TRBV9 and TRBJ2-3, with D unresolved. Trimming pared 3 bases from V and 6 bases from J, leaving 8 bases between. Germline assignment: CDR1 SGDLS and CDR2 YYNGEE. The CDR3 extends over 12 amino acids. The CDR3 protein is CASSGGRDTQYF. The CDR3 nucleotides read TGTGCCAGCAGCGGGGGAAGGGATACGCAGTATTTT.

This clone was detected only once. CDR3 sequence: CAQRPGSSGANVLTF. CDR3 DNA: TGTGCCCAGAGACCGGGGAGCTCTGGGGCCAACGTCCTGACTTTC. The chain recombines TRBV30 with TRBJ2-6, with a possible D match to TRBD2 (5 bases). V was clipped by 8 bases and J by 0 bases, with 14 bases between them. This CDR3 contains 15 residues. Germline-derived CDR1 and CDR2 are GTSNPN and SVGIG (reference sequence).

J is TRBJ1-5 and V is TRBV7-9, with D possibly being TRBD1 (5 bases). Trimming removed 0 bases from V and 5 bases from J, with 8 bases in between. Germline V gives CDR1 SEHNR, CDR2 FQNEAQ (reference sequence). This CDR3 region has 14 residues. The CDR3 nucleotides read TGTGCCAGCAGCTTAGCGTTAGGGGATCAGCCCCAGCATTTT. Protein sequence: CASSLALGDQPQHF.

The rearrangement uses TRBV5-1 and TRBJ2-5; 8 bases fit TRBD1. The CDR3 loop spans 14 amino acids. The V segment lost 7 bases and the J segment 2 bases; nucleotides outside the gene matches: 7. CDR1 is SGHRS and CDR2 is YFSETQ in the germline V gene. CDR3 in DNA: TGCGCCAGCTCGGGACAGGCTATTCAAGAGACCCAGTACTTC. Translating gives CASSGQAIQETQYF.

As to this clone: The same CDR3 is also encoded by other DNA sequences in this sample. V gene TRBV7-6 combines with J gene TRBJ2-3; TRBD2 matches at 10 bases. V lost 6 bases, J lost 0 bases, and 12 bases stayed unmatched. CDR1 and CDR2 from the germline V gene are SGHVS and FNYEAQ. The CDR3 has 18 amino acids. The CDR3 sequence is CASRSLAGGRPSTDTQYF. The CDR3 bases are TGTGCCAGCAGGTCCTTAGCGGGGGGCCGGCCAAGCACAGATACGCAGTATTTT.

This clone was seen a single time. The chain couples TRBV5-1 to TRBJ2-7; D is unclear. Germline lookup yields CDR1 SGHRS and CDR2 YFSETQ. This CDR3 comprises 11 residues. The V and J ends lost 4 bases and 6 bases respectively, with 8 bases between them. CDR3 loop: CASSEIGEQYF. In nucleotides, the CDR3 is TGCGCCAGCAGCGAGATAGGCGAGCAGTACTTC.

The genes are TRBV29-1 and TRBJ2-7; D ambiguous. V was shortened by 4 bases and J by 0 bases, with 7 bases between the two germline ends. The CDR3 spans 12 residues. Germline values: CDR1 SQVTM, CDR2 ANQGSEA. The CDR3 sequence: CSVARSSYEQYF. The CDR3 DNA follows: TGCAGCGTTGCACGGAGCTCCTACGAGCAGTACTTC.

About this clone: This sample includes further DNA sequences coding for the same CDR3. The chain links TRBV2 to TRBJ2-7; 7 nucleotides line up with TRBD1. CDR3 length: 11 residues. The trim removed 7 bases at V and 7 bases at J, leaving 4 bases unmatched. CDR1 and CDR2 from the germline V gene are SNHLY and FYNNEI. CDR3 coding DNA: TGTGCCAGCAAACAGGGGTATGAGCAGTACTTC. Translation gives CASKQGYEQYF.

In its sample, this clone was seen a few times. The sample carries other DNA sequences with the same CDR3. The V call is TRBV9, the J call TRBJ2-7; 8 bases match TRBD2. The CDR3 is made up of 15 amino acids. Germline values: CDR1 SGDLS, CDR2 YYNGEE. The V segment lost 0 bases and the J segment 4 bases; nucleotides outside the gene matches: 6. Here the CDR3 reads CASSVEPSGRYEQYF. CDR3 DNA: TGTGCCAGCAGCGTAGAGCCTAGCGGGCGGTACGAGCAGTACTTC.

The chain uses TRBV28 and TRBJ2-5; 9 nucleotides align to TRBD2. Unmatched junction bases numbered 8, after V lost 5 bases and J lost 4 bases. CDR3 length equals 15 residues. The germline CDR1 and CDR2 sequences are MDHEN and SYDVKM. The CDR3 sequence is CASSLGRAGGETQYF. The DNA for the CDR3 is TGTGCCAGCAGTCTGGGTAGAGCGGGAGGAGAGACCCAGTACTTC. The full variable domain, its missing parts supplied by reference TRBV28 and TRBJ2-5, is DVKVTQSSRYLVKRTGEKVFLECVQDMDHENMFWYRQDPGLGLRLIYFSYDVKMKEKGDIPEGYSVSREKKERFSLILESASTNQTSMYLCASSLGRAGGETQYFGPGTRLLVL.

The rearrangement joins TRBV9 to TRBJ1-2; D unclear. The V end was cut by 4 bases, the J end by 2 bases, with 12 bases between. This CDR3 is built from 14 residues. Per germline, CDR1 SGDLS and CDR2 YYNGEE. The CDR3 DNA is TGTGCCAGCAGCCAACGGGGTCCGAACTATGGCTACACCTTC. It translates to CASSQRGPNYGYTF.

The chain joins TRBV28 to TRBJ1-3; weak D call: TRBD1 (6 bases). The V gene lost 5 bases and the J gene lost 4 bases, with 18 bases spanning the gap. Germline CDR1 MDHEN, CDR2 SYDVKM. The CDR3 is 16 amino acids. The CDR3 DNA is TGTGCCAGCAGTCTCCCCACAGGGAGGCTAGGAAACACCATATATTTT. Its protein product is CASSLPTGRLGNTIYF.

This clone was seen a few times. The chain is built from TRBV11-3 and TRBJ2-3; D may be TRBD2 (5 bases). V was pared by 5 bases and J by 1 base, with 13 bases between. Germline CDR1 SGHNT, CDR2 YENEEA. The CDR3 covers 15 residues. CDR3 DNA sequence: TGTGCCAGCAGCCCAGGAGATAGCGGCACAGATACGCAGTATTTT. Protein: CASSPGDSGTDTQYF.

This clone was seen ten or more times. The same CDR3 is also encoded by other DNA sequences in this sample. The rearrangement links TRBV5-6 to TRBJ2-7; TRBD1 or TRBD2 may be the D gene (5 bases each). The CDR3 has 14 residues. From germline, CDR1 is SGHDT and CDR2 YYEEEE. Trimming pared 0 bases from V and 0 bases from J, leaving 7 bases between. CDR3 in DNA: TGTGCCAGCAGCTTGGGGGGGAGCTCCTACGAGCAGTACTTC. Its protein product is CASSLGGSSYEQYF.

This clone was seen a few times. The chain combines TRBV30 with TRBJ1-3; no definite D call. V lost 4 bases, J lost 2 bases, and 12 bases lay in between. Germline lookup yields CDR1 GTSNPN and CDR2 SVGIG (reference sequence). The CDR3 length is 14 residues. CDR3: CAWTTVEAGNTIYF. The DNA of the CDR3 is TGTGCCTGGACTACGGTGGAAGCTGGAAACACCATATATTTT.

CDR3 sequence: CASSEAPAGGAYEQYF. For the CDR3, the DNA is TGTGCCAGCAGTGAAGCGCCAGCGGGGGGGGCCTACGAGCAGTACTTC. The chain carries TRBV2 and TRBJ2-7, with 10 bases that match TRBD2. CDR3 length: 16 residues. Trimming took 0 bases from V and 2 from J; bases not matched to a gene: 4. The germline gives CDR1 SNHLY, CDR2 FYNNEI.

The V and J genes are TRBV4-1 and TRBJ2-3, with 9 bases identical to TRBD1. Per germline, CDR1 MGHRA and CDR2 YSYEKL. The CDR3 runs 16 residues. After removal of 4 bases from V and 2 bases from J, the junction contained 7 bases not matched to a gene. CDR3 in DNA: TGCGCCAGCAGCCTCCGGGACAGGGAGTACACAGATACGCAGTATTTT. Its protein is CASSLRDREYTDTQYF.

This clone has at least ten counts. This chain links TRBV18 with TRBJ2-1; 13 bases agree with TRBD2. J was trimmed by 11 bases and V by 3 bases; bases with no gene match: 7. CDR3 length equals 15 residues. The germline V gene encodes CDR1 KGHSH and CDR2 LQKENI. Here the CDR3 DNA reads TGTGCCAGCTCACCTCCGGGACTAGCGGGATGGCAGCAGTTCTTC. Translation: CASSPPGLAGWQQFF.

This chain links TRBV7-8 with TRBJ2-1; perhaps TRBD2 as D (6 bases). The CDR3 consists of 13 residues. V was trimmed by 3 bases and J by 9 bases, leaving 12 bases between them. Germline V gene sequence: CDR1 SGHVS, CDR2 FQNEAQ. CDR3 sequence: CASSFGTLGEQFF. The CDR3 region has the DNA TGTGCCAGCAGCTTCGGGACTCTCGGTGAGCAGTTCTTC.

The rearrangement links TRBV5-1 to TRBJ2-7; TRBD1 matches at 7 bases. The CDR3 sequence is 15 residues long. The V and J ends lost 0 bases and 0 bases, in that order; junction bases with no gene match: 3. Looked up from germline, CDR1 is SGHRS and CDR2 is YFSETQ. CDR3 residues: CASSLDRGFSYEQYF. The CDR3 DNA reads as TGCGCCAGCAGCTTGGACAGGGGCTTCTCCTACGAGCAGTACTTC.